The 9 T cell receptor beta chains listed next were all sequenced from one sample in a study of neoadjuvant nivolumab and ipilimumab in lung cancer. Generated by immunoSEQ multiplex PCR, the TCRdb table keeps only in-frame clones and is missing some. The sample carries around 10,000 clones, around 85% recorded once. The input for sequencing was peripheral blood, taken before neoadjuvant nivolumab, alone or with ipilimumab. The receptors come from an adult with non-small cell lung cancer.

The gene calls are TRBV15 and TRBJ1-4; D is undetermined. V lost 4 bases and J lost 6, with 15 bases in between. The V gene's germline CDR1 is LNHNV and CDR2 YYDKDF (reference sequence). The CDR3 contains 15 residues. The CDR3 loop reads CATSTRRPGDEKLFF. The CDR3 nucleotides are TGTGCCACCAGCACCCGACGGCCCGGGGATGAAAAACTGTTTTTT. Full variable domain (remainder filled in from reference TRBV15 and TRBJ1-4): DAMVIQNPRYQVTQFGKPVTLSCSQTLNHNVMYWYQQKSSQAPKLLFHYYDKDFNNEADTPDNFQSRRPNTSFCFLDIRSPGLGDTAMYLCATSTRRPGDEKLFFGSGTQLSVL.

The rearrangement links TRBV7-9 to TRBJ2-1, with TRBD2 matching over 9 bases. Germline lookup yields CDR1 SEHNR and CDR2 FQNEAQ (reference sequence). The CDR3 sequence is 16 residues long. J lost 10 bases, V lost 3 bases, and 13 bases had no gene match. The chain's CDR3 is CASSFQAGGSLGEQFF. The CDR3, as DNA: TGTGCCAGCAGCTTCCAAGCGGGAGGCTCTCTTGGGGAGCAGTTCTTC.

In nucleotides, the CDR3 is TGCGCCAGCAGCCAAGACAGGGGTGAAAAACTGTTTTTT. It yields the protein CASSQDRGEKLFF. The chain has TRBV4-1 and TRBJ1-4; D is possibly TRBD1 (6 bases). Germline CDR1 MGHRA, CDR2 YSYEKL. The CDR3 consists of 13 residues. Trimming stripped 0 bases from V and 7 bases from J, with 6 bases between.

The gene calls are TRBV19 and TRBJ1-1, with D unclear. Trimming removed 4 bases from V and 4 bases from J, with 13 bases in between. Germline loops: CDR1 LNHDA, CDR2 SQIVND (reference sequence). This CDR3 region has 14 residues. DNA of the CDR3: TGTGCCAGTAGTAGTGGATATTCTGGCACTGAAGCTTTCTTT. This encodes CASSSGYSGTEAFF.

This clone occurred once. The genes are TRBV5-6 and TRBJ1-1; D is undetermined. Trimming took off 3 bases at V and 2 bases at J, with 14 bases between the two ends. Germline V gene lookup returns CDR1 SGHDT and CDR2 YYEEEE. The CDR3 is made up of 15 amino acids. As DNA, the CDR3 is TGTGCCAGCAGCTCTCTGACGGTGGGTAACACTGAAGCTTTCTTT. Its protein product is CASSSLTVGNTEAFF.

The chain employs TRBV25-1 and TRBJ2-2; D is perhaps TRBD1 (5 bases). With 5 bases removed from V and 1 base from J, the gap between germline ends came to 11 bases. In germline, CDR1 is MGHDK, CDR2 SYGVNS. The CDR3 consists of 15 residues. In DNA form, the CDR3 reads TGTGCCAGCAGTACCCCCCAGGGGAACACCGGGGAGCTGTTTTTT. Protein product: CASSTPQGNTGELFF.

This clone was recorded once. The CDR3 here is CASSFREGVHPSSYNEQFF. CDR3 bases: TGTGCCAGCAGCTTTAGAGAAGGGGTACACCCCAGCTCCTACAATGAGCAGTTCTTC. V is TRBV7-9 and J is TRBJ2-1; weak D call: TRBD1 (5 bases). The V end lost 3 bases, the J end lost 0 bases, and 21 bases lay between the germline ends. Germline loops: CDR1 SEHNR, CDR2 FQNEAQ (reference sequence). The CDR3 sequence is 19 residues long. The variable domain in full, completed from reference TRBV7-9 and TRBJ2-1, reads DTGVSQNPRHKITKRGQNVTFRCDPISEHNRLYWYRQTLGQGPEFLTYFQNEAQLEKSRLLSDRFSAERPKGSFSTLEIQRTEQGDSAMYLCASSFREGVHPSSYNEQFFGPGTRLTVL.

The chain couples TRBV29-1 to TRBJ1-2, with D maybe TRBD1 (6 bases). V was clipped by 1 base and J by 4 bases, with 10 bases between them. CDR1 and CDR2 (germline): SQVTM, ANQGSEA. The length of the CDR3 is 13 residues. CDR3 DNA: TGCAGCGTTGAAGGGCTACAGGGCTATGGCTACACCTTC. Translated: CSVEGLQGYGYTF.

This clone was detected only a few times. The V call is TRBV1, the J call TRBJ2-1; the table's D gene call, TRBD2, was not cross checked with the DNA. TRBV1 represents a pseudogene. The CDR3 length is 15 residues. The CDR3 is CTSSRLAVDSDEQFF. CDR3 bases: TGCACCAGCAGCCGACTAGCGGTCGATAGCGATGAGCAGTTCTTC.